This T cell receptor beta chain was found in a study of T cell responses to AZD1222 COVID-19 vaccine. V lost 4 bases and J 7 bases, leaving 8 bases between the germline ends. Germline values: CDR1 LGHDT, CDR2 YNNKEL (reference sequence). The CDR3 has 12 residues. The count of this clone is one. Its specificity is not known. The table came from immunoSEQ multiplex PCR; TCRdb's copy has only in-frame clones and leaves some out. Among some 150,000 clones listed, just over 90% were seen once. Findings and caveats of the study: Breadth and depth of Spike-specific TCRs rose after two AZD1222 doses. Repertoires in all cases were sampled only once the peak T cell response had passed. Reportedly, nearly half the spike-specific TCRs target unmutated variant regions. AZD1222 recipients seropositive at baseline numbered only 6 or 7.

Sequences were derived from peripheral blood, sampled on day 0 of MenACWY control vaccination. The sequence came from an adult in good health. V and J are TRBV3-1 (or the pseudogene TRBV3-2) and TRBJ2-1; possible D gene TRBD2, 6 bases. For the CDR3, the DNA is TGTGCCAGCAGCCCCGCGGGGAATGAGCAGTTCTTC. Its protein product is CASSPAGNEQFF.